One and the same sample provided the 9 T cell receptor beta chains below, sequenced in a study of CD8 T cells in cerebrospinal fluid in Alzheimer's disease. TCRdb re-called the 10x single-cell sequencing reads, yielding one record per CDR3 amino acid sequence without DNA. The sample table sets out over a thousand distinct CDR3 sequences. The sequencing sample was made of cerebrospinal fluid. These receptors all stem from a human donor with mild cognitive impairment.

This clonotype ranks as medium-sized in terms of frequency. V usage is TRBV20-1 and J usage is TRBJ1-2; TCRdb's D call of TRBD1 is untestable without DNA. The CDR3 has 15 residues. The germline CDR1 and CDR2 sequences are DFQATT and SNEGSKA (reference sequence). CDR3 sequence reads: CSARERGGGLGGYTF.

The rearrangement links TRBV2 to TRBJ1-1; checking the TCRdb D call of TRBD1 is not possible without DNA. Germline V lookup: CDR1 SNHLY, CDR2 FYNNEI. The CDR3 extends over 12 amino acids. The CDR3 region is CASEGWGTEAFF.

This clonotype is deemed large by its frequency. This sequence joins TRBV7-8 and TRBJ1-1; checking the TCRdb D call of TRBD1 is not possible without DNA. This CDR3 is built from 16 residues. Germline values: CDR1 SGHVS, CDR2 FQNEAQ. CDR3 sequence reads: CASSWGQGLGNTEAFF.

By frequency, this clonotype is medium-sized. The CDR3 loop is CASSQDSGGSGAKNIQYF. The chain links TRBV4-3 to TRBJ2-4; TCRdb returns TRBD1, unconfirmable since there is no DNA. The CDR3 runs to 18 residues. From germline, CDR1 is LGHNA and CDR2 YSLEER.

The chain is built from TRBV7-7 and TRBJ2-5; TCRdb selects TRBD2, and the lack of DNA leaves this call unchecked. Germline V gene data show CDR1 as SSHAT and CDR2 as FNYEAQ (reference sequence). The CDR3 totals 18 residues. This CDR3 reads CASSLLQGGSGGRETQYF.

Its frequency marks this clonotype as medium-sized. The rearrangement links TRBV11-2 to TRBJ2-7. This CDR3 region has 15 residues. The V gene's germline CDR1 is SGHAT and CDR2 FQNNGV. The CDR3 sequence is CASSLGAGPTYEQYF.

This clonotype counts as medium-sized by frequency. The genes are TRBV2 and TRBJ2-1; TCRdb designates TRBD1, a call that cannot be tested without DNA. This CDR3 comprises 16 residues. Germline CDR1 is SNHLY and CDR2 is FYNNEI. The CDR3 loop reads CASRRAGTGGYNEQFF.

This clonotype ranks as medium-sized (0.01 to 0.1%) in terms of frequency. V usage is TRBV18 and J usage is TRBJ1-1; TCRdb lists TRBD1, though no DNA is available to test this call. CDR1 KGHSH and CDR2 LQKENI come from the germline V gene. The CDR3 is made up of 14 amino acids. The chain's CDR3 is CASSPQTGYTEAFF.

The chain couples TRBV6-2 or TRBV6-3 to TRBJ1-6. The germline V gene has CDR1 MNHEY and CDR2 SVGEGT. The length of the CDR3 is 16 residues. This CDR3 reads CASTKVRLSGNSPLHF.